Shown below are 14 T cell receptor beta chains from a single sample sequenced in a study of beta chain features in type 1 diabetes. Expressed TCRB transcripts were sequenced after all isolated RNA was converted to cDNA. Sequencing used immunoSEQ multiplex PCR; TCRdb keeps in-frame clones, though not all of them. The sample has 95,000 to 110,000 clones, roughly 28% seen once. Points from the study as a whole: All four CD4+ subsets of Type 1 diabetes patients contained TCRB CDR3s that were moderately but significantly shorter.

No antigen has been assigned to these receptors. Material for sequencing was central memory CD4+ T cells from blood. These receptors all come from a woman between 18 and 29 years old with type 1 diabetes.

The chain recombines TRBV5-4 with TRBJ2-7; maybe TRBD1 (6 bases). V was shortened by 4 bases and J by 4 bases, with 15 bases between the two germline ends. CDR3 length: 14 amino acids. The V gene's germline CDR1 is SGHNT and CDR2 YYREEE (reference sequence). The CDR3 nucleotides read TGTGCCAGCAGCCCTCCGGGACAAATTTACGAGCAGTACTTC. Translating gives CASSPPGQIYEQYF.

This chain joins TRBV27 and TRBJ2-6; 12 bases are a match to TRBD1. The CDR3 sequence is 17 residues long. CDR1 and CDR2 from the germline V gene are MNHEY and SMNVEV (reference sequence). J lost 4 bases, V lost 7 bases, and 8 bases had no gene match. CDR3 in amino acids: CASTPGQGALGANVLTF. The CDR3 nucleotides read TGTGCCAGCACACCGGGACAGGGGGCGCTGGGGGCCAACGTCCTGACTTTC.

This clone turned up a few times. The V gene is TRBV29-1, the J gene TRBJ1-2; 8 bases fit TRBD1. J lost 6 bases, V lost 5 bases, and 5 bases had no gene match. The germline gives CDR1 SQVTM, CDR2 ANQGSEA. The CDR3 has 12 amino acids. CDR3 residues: CSVPWTGNGYTF. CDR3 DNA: TGCAGCGTTCCCTGGACAGGGAATGGCTACACCTTC.

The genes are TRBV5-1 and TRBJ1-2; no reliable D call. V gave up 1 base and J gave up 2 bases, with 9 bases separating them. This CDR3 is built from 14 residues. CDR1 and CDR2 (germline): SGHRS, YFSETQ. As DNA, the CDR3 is TGCGCCAGCAGCTTGAACAGCCCGAACTATGGCTACACCTTC. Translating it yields CASSLNSPNYGYTF.

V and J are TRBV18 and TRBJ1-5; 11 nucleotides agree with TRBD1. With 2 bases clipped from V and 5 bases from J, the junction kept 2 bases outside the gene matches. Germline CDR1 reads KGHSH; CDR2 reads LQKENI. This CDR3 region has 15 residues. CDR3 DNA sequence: TGTGCCAGCTCACCAGGGACAGGGGGGCATCAGCCCCAGCATTTT. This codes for CASSPGTGGHQPQHF.

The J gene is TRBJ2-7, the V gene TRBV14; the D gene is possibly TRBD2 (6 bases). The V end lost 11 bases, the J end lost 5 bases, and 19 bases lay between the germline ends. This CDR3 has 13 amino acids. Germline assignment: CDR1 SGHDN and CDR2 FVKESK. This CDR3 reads CALRRRASDEQYF. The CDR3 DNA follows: TGTGCCCTCAGGCGGAGGGCATCAGACGAGCAGTACTTC.

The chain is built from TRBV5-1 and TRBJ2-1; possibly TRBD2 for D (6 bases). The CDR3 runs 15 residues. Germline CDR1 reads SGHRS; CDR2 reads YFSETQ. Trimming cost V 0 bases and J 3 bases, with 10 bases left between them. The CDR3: CASSLELGGYNEQFF. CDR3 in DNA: TGCGCCAGCAGCTTGGAACTGGGGGGCTACAATGAGCAGTTCTTC.

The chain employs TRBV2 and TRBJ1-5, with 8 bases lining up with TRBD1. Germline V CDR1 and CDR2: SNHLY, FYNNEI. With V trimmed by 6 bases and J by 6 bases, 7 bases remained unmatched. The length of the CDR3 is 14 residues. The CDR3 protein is CASSEWTGFQPQHF. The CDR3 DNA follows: TGTGCCAGCAGCGAATGGACAGGGTTTCAGCCCCAGCATTTT. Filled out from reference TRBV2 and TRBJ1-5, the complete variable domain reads EPEVTQTPSHQVTQMGQEVILRCVPISNHLYFYWYRQILGQKVEFLVSFYNNEISEKSEIFDDQFSVERPDGSNFTLKIRSTKLEDSAMYFCASSEWTGFQPQHFGDGTRLSIL.

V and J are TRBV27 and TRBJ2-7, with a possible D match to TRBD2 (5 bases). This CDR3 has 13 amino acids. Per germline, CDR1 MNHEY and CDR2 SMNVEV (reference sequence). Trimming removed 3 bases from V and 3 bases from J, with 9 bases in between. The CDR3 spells CASSFLGGYEQYF. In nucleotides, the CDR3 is TGTGCCAGCAGTTTCCTAGGAGGCTACGAGCAGTACTTC.

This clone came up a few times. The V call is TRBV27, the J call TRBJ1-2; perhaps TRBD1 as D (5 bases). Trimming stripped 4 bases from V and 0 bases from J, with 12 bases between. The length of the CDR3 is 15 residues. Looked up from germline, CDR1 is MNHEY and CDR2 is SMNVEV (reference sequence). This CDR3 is CASSSLGASNYGYTF. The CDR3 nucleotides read TGTGCCAGCAGTTCGCTAGGGGCATCTAACTATGGCTACACCTTC.

The CDR3 sequence is CASSQSGGSSGYEQYF. CDR3 in DNA: TGTGCCAGCTCACAAAGCGGGGGCTCCAGCGGGTACGAGCAGTACTTC. The chain carries TRBV18 and TRBJ2-7; 8 bases align to TRBD2. CDR1 is KGHSH, CDR2 LQKENI, per germline. This CDR3 has 16 amino acids. With 4 bases clipped from V and 4 bases from J, the junction kept 12 bases outside the gene matches. Supplemented by reference TRBV18 and TRBJ2-7, the full variable domain reads NAGVMQNPRHLVRRRGQEARLRCSPMKGHSHVYWYRQLPEEGLKFMVYLQKENIIDESGMPKERFSAEFPKEGPSILRIQQVVRGDSAAYFCASSQSGGSSGYEQYFGPGTRLTVT.

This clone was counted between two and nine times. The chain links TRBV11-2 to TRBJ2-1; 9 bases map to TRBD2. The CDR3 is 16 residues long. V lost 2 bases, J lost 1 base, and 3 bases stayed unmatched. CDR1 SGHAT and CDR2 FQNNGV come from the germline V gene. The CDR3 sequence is CASSLISGRSYNEQFF. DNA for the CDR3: TGTGCCAGCAGCTTAATTAGCGGGAGATCCTACAATGAGCAGTTCTTC.

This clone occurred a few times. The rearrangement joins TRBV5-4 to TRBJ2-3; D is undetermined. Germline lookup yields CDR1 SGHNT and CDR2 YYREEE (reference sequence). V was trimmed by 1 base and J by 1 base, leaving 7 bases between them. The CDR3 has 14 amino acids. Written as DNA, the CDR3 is TGTGCCAGCAGCTTGAGGAGCGGCACAGATACGCAGTATTTT. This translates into CASSLRSGTDTQYF.

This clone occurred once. The CDR3: CASSQDWPGQTQYF. The CDR3 coding sequence is TGCGCCAGCAGCCAAGATTGGCCTGGGCAGACCCAGTACTTC. This sequence joins TRBV4-1 and TRBJ2-5; the D is unclear. Germline V gene data show CDR1 as MGHRA and CDR2 as YSYEKL. The V end lost 0 bases, the J end lost 6 bases, and 11 bases lay between the germline ends. The CDR3 runs to 14 residues.